This TCR beta chain originates from a study of naive and memory T cell subsets. The beta constant-region primer was an equimolar mix of two oligonucleotides covering TRBC1 and TRBC2. Ligation attached a single-stranded oligonucleotide with a 12-nucleotide UMI and the SP2 primer to the cDNA 3' end. The ligated cDNA underwent four PCR rounds using SP2 and nested alpha and beta constant-region primers. One entry per CDR3 protein, called by TCRdb with MiXCR from the UMI-ligation and nested PCR reads. The table lists some 83,000 distinct CDR3 sequences, over 10% of them singletons, with about 0.93% in the top ten. Whole-study findings and limits: Over 85% of naive TCR sequences appeared only once, unlike memory subsets.

For this clonotype: Its antigen is still unknown.

The sequenced sample was central memory CD4+ T cells from blood. The sequence was obtained from a human donor in good health.

CDR3 bases: TGTGCCAGCAGCGACCGAAACAGAGGGACTAATGAAAAACTGTTTTTT. It translates to CASSDRNRGTNEKLFF. The chain couples TRBV7-2 to TRBJ1-4, with D uncertain. Trimming stripped 5 bases from V and 2 bases from J, with 15 bases between. This CDR3 has 16 amino acids. Germline V gene lookup returns CDR1 SGHTA and CDR2 FQGNSA.